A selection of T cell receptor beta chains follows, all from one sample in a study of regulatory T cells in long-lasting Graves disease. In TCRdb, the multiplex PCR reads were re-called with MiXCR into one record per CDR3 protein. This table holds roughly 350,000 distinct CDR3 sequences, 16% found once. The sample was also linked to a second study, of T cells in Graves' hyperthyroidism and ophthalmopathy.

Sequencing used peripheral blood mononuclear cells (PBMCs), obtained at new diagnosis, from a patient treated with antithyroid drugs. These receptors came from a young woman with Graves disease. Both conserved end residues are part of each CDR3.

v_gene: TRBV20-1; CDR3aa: CSAHPIQGYTEAFF
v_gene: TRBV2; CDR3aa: CASSLSGTGRTYGYTF
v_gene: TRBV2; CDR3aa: CASSPGVKAGELFF
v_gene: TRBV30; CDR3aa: CAWSKDRETGNTIYF
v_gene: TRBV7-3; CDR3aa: CASSLTGLAAYNEQFF
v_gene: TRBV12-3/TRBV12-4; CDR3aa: CASSLGGGRNYGYTF
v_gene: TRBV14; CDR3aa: CASSQGNEQFF
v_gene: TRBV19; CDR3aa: CASSMEREGPETQYF
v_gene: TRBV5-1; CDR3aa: CASSLGQQGSVLTF
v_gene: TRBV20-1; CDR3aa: CSASYSARSNQPQHF
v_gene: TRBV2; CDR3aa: CATSDFPAHNEQFF
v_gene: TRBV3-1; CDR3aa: CASSQVGRANVLTF
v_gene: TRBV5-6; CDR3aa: CASSFRGKGGYTF
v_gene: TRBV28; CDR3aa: CASTRGRIDQPQHF
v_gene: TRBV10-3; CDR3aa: CATTSEGLIYEQYF
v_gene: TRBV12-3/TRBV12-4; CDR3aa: CASSLSNTDTQYF
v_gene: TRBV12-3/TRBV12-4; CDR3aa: CARNRRGIEETRYF
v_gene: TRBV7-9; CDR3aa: CASSSGDRNYEQYF
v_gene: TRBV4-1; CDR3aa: CASSGQGVDEKLFF
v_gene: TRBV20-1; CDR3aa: CSAPGSGRRASYNEQFF
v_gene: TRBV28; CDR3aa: CASNHGRGTYGYTF
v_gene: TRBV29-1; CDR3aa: CSVVTNSGNTIYF
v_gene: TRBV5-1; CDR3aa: CASSFRRTSGGHSTDTQYF
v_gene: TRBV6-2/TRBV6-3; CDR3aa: CASSYGGPSEAFF
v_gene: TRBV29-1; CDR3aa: CSVEERESETQYF
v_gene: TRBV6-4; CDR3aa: CASSDSRADTGELFF
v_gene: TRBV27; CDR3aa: CASSFRGWDSPLHF
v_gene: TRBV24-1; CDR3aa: CATSGSASQPRETQYF
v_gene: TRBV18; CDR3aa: CASSSFLNTEAFF
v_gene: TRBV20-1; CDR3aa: CSASNGPSGNEQFF
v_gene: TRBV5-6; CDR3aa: CASSSGHATFSNQPQHF
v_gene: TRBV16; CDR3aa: CASSQIPGQGHSPLHF
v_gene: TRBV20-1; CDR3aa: CSATLGTRGMNTEAFF
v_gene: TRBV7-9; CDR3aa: CASTRQGSNEQYF
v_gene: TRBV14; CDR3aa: CASSRTPGLTYEQYF
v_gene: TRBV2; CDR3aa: CASSLSGTGGNTEAFF
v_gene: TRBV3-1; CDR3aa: CASSQPNYPDRPNNYGYTF
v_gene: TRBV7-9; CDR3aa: CASSLVRRNTGELFF